This is a list of T cell receptor beta chains from one sample in a study of cytomegalovirus exposure and HLA in healthy donors. Data came from immunoSEQ multiplex PCR; TCRdb stores just in-frame clones and leaves some out. The sample lists 130,000 or so clones, roughly 77% occurring once. Material for sequencing was PBMCs. These receptors were obtained from a man aged 40-49 years in good health and CMV-seronegative. Both conserved end residues are part of each CDR3. The order of the fields is D gene, J gene, clone size, V gene, CDR3 DNA, CDR3 protein. A D gene is named only where the DNA matches it firmly. Clone size appears in some rows only: once, few, many, or a class for an expanded clone.

d_gene: TRBD1; j_gene: TRBJ1-1; abundance: NA; v_gene: TRBV6-5; CDR3nt: TGTGCCAGCAGGACAGGGGGTGGTCAGGGCACTGAAGCTTTCTTT; CDR3aa: CASRTGGGQGTEAFF
d_gene: TRBD2; j_gene: TRBJ2-7; abundance: NA; v_gene: TRBV14; CDR3nt: TGTGCCAGCAGCCGAGCGGGGGGGTCCTACGAGCAGTACTTC; CDR3aa: CASSRAGGSYEQYF
d_gene: TRBD2; j_gene: TRBJ2-7; abundance: NA; v_gene: TRBV5-1; CDR3nt: TGCGCCAGCAGCAGGCGCCAGGGAGGGGACGAGCAGTACTTC; CDR3aa: CASSRRQGGDEQYF
d_gene: NA; j_gene: TRBJ1-2; abundance: NA; v_gene: TRBV15; CDR3nt: TGTGCCACCGGGCTAGACAGGCGTTCTAGGGCCTTC; CDR3aa: CATGLDRRSRAF
d_gene: TRBD1; j_gene: TRBJ2-5; abundance: NA; v_gene: TRBV5-4; CDR3nt: TGTGCCAGCAGAGCCCAGGGGGAAGAGACCCAGTACTTC; CDR3aa: CASRAQGEETQYF
d_gene: TRBD2; j_gene: TRBJ2-1; abundance: few; v_gene: TRBV5-4; CDR3nt: TGTGCCAGCAGCCAAGATTGGGGATGGGGGGGGTCCTACAATGAGCAGTTCTTC; CDR3aa: CASSQDWGWGGSYNEQFF
d_gene: NA; j_gene: TRBJ2-2; abundance: NA; v_gene: TRBV4-1; CDR3nt: TGCGCCAGCAGCCCTCTTAGTGGCGGGGAGCTGTTTTTT; CDR3aa: CASSPLSGGELFF
d_gene: TRBD1; j_gene: TRBJ2-7; abundance: NA; v_gene: TRBV19; CDR3nt: TGTGCCAGTAGCCCCTCCGGGACAGGGATATTTTTTACCTACGAGCAGTACTTC; CDR3aa: CASSPSGTGIFFTYEQYF
d_gene: NA; j_gene: TRBJ2-7; abundance: once; v_gene: TRBV30; CDR3nt: TGTGCCTGGAGTGTGTCAGGGGGGAAAGAGCAGTACTTC; CDR3aa: CAWSVSGGKEQYF
d_gene: NA; j_gene: TRBJ1-5; abundance: NA; v_gene: TRBV19; CDR3nt: TGTGCCAGTAGTATTCAAGGGAGGAGCAATCAGCCCCAGCATTTT; CDR3aa: CASSIQGRSNQPQHF
d_gene: TRBD1; j_gene: TRBJ1-3; abundance: NA; v_gene: TRBV6-1; CDR3nt: TGTGCCAGCAGTGAAGAAGGGACAGGGCGATTT; CDR3aa: CASSEEGTGRF
d_gene: NA; j_gene: TRBJ1-2; abundance: NA; v_gene: TRBV29-1; CDR3nt: TGCAGCGTTGTATTTTCCGGTGGCTACACCTTC; CDR3aa: CSVVFSGGYTF
d_gene: NA; j_gene: TRBJ2-3; abundance: NA; v_gene: TRBV4-3; CDR3nt: TGCGCCAGCAGCCAAGATCCTGCAGGACGGGGTACGCAGTATTTT; CDR3aa: CASSQDPAGRGTQYF
d_gene: NA; j_gene: TRBJ1-6; abundance: NA; v_gene: TRBV6-5; CDR3nt: TGTGCCAGCAGGGGGAGCTCCTATAATTCACCCCTCCACTTT; CDR3aa: CASRGSSYNSPLHF
d_gene: TRBD1; j_gene: TRBJ1-4; abundance: NA; v_gene: TRBV6-5; CDR3nt: TGTGCCAGTAAGGGACAGTTAACTAATGAAAAACTGTTTTTT; CDR3aa: CASKGQLTNEKLFF
d_gene: TRBD1; j_gene: TRBJ2-5; abundance: NA; v_gene: TRBV10-3; CDR3nt: TGTGCCATCAGTGAGTCGAATAAAGCAGGGGGTCTTCAAGAGACCCAGTACTTC; CDR3aa: CAISESNKAGGLQETQYF
d_gene: TRBD1; j_gene: TRBJ2-2; abundance: NA; v_gene: TRBV5-6; CDR3nt: TGTGCCAGCAGGCCCGGGACAGGGGAACACCGGGGAGCTGTTTTT; CDR3aa: CASRPGTGEHRGAVF
d_gene: NA; j_gene: TRBJ2-7; abundance: NA; v_gene: TRBV18; CDR3nt: TGTGCCAGCTCCCCCGAATCGAGTGAGCAGTACTTC; CDR3aa: CASSPESSEQYF
d_gene: NA; j_gene: TRBJ1-1; abundance: NA; v_gene: TRBV19; CDR3nt: TGTGCCAGTTGGGGACAGAACACTGAAGCTTTCTTT; CDR3aa: CASWGQNTEAFF
d_gene: NA; j_gene: TRBJ1-3; abundance: NA; v_gene: TRBV5-6; CDR3nt: TGTGCCAGCAGCTTACTGTTAGGAAACACCATATATTTT; CDR3aa: CASSLLLGNTIYF
d_gene: NA; j_gene: TRBJ2-2; abundance: NA; v_gene: TRBV5-6; CDR3nt: TGTGTCGCCCGGAGTGACACCGGGGAGCTGTTTTTT; CDR3aa: CVARSDTGELFF
d_gene: NA; j_gene: TRBJ1-1; abundance: NA; v_gene: TRBV5-4; CDR3nt: TGTGCCAGCAGCTCACTGACAGCGAACACTGAAGCTTTCTTT; CDR3aa: CASSSLTANTEAFF
d_gene: NA; j_gene: TRBJ2-2; abundance: few; v_gene: TRBV5-6; CDR3nt: TGTGCCAGCAGCTTGGCCATCGGAGGGCCGAACACCGGGGAGCTGTTTTTT; CDR3aa: CASSLAIGGPNTGELFF
d_gene: NA; j_gene: TRBJ2-1; abundance: NA; v_gene: TRBV7-2; CDR3nt: TGTGCCAGCAGCTTCGTCTCAGGGGGGATCGATGAGCAGTTCTTC; CDR3aa: CASSFVSGGIDEQFF
d_gene: TRBD1; j_gene: TRBJ1-1; abundance: NA; v_gene: TRBV19; CDR3nt: TGTGCCAGTAGTTACTCCGGGACAGGGGGCTTAGAAGCTTTCTTT; CDR3aa: CASSYSGTGGLEAFF
d_gene: TRBD2; j_gene: TRBJ2-4; abundance: NA; v_gene: TRBV25-1; CDR3nt: TGTGCCAGCAGTGGGCCTAGCGGGGCGGGATGCGGTCAGTACTTC; CDR3aa: CASSGPSGAGCGQYF
d_gene: NA; j_gene: TRBJ2-2; abundance: once; v_gene: TRBV5-4; CDR3nt: TGTGCCAGCAGCATCCACCGCAAGGGGGGGCTCGGCGGGGAGCTGTTTTTT; CDR3aa: CASSIHRKGGLGGELFF
d_gene: NA; j_gene: TRBJ2-2; abundance: NA; v_gene: TRBV7-9; CDR3nt: TGTGGCAGCACGAAGGCTCGAGGCACGAACACCGGGGAGCTGTTTTTT; CDR3aa: CGSTKARGTNTGELFF
d_gene: TRBD1; j_gene: TRBJ2-7; abundance: NA; v_gene: TRBV6-1; CDR3nt: TGTGCCAGCAGCTGGGACAGGGTAGGGTCCTACGAGCAGTACTTC; CDR3aa: CASSWDRVGSYEQYF
d_gene: TRBD1; j_gene: TRBJ1-5; abundance: NA; v_gene: TRBV7-2; CDR3nt: TGTGCCAGCAGTGCGGACAGGAATCAGCCCCAGCATTTT; CDR3aa: CASSADRNQPQHF
d_gene: TRBD1; j_gene: TRBJ2-7; abundance: NA; v_gene: TRBV5-6; CDR3nt: TGTGCCAGCAGCTTGCCAGACAGGGGAGGATACGAGCAGTACTTC; CDR3aa: CASSLPDRGGYEQYF
d_gene: NA; j_gene: TRBJ2-1; abundance: NA; v_gene: TRBV18; CDR3nt: TGTGCCAGCTCAGCAGAAGCGGGCGAGCAGTTCTTC; CDR3aa: CASSAEAGEQFF
d_gene: TRBD1; j_gene: TRBJ1-1; abundance: NA; v_gene: TRBV4-3; CDR3nt: TGCGCCAGCAGCCTGGGACAGGGGAACACTGAAGCTTTCTTT; CDR3aa: CASSLGQGNTEAFF
d_gene: NA; j_gene: TRBJ2-5; abundance: NA; v_gene: TRBV2; CDR3nt: TGTGCCAGCAGTGTTTACAGGTCGTTCCAAGAGACCCAGTACTTC; CDR3aa: CASSVYRSFQETQYF
d_gene: NA; j_gene: TRBJ1-5; abundance: NA; v_gene: TRBV7-2; CDR3nt: TGTGCCAGCAGCCCGACATCTGGCAATCAGCCCCAGCATTTT; CDR3aa: CASSPTSGNQPQHF
d_gene: TRBD1; j_gene: TRBJ1-2; abundance: few; v_gene: TRBV7-3; CDR3nt: TGTGCCAGCAGTCTACAGGGGACCTATGGCTACACCTTC; CDR3aa: CASSLQGTYGYTF
d_gene: TRBD1; j_gene: TRBJ1-5; abundance: NA; v_gene: TRBV18; CDR3nt: TGTGCCAGCTCACCAGAGGGTACAGGGGCAGCTCAGCCCCAGCATTTT; CDR3aa: CASSPEGTGAAQPQHF
d_gene: NA; j_gene: TRBJ1-4; abundance: once; v_gene: TRBV5-8; CDR3nt: TGTGCCAGCAGCTTGGAAGGGGTCGGGACAAACGGGGAAAAACTGTTTTTT; CDR3aa: CASSLEGVGTNGEKLFF
d_gene: NA; j_gene: TRBJ1-4; abundance: NA; v_gene: TRBV7-6; CDR3nt: TGTGCCAGCAGCTTTGCGGGGGCGCGTGAAAAACTGTTTTTT; CDR3aa: CASSFAGAREKLFF
d_gene: NA; j_gene: TRBJ1-1; abundance: NA; v_gene: TRBV7-3; CDR3nt: TGTGCCAGCAGCCCGTCAGGGGTTTACACTGAAGCTTTCTTT; CDR3aa: CASSPSGVYTEAFF
d_gene: NA; j_gene: TRBJ1-3; abundance: NA; v_gene: TRBV9; CDR3nt: TGTGCCAGCAGCGTAGCAGGGAACGCTAACACCATATATTTT; CDR3aa: CASSVAGNANTIYF
d_gene: TRBD1; j_gene: TRBJ1-5; abundance: few; v_gene: TRBV30; CDR3nt: TGTGCCTGGAGTGGGAGGCAGGGGGCAGTCCGGAATCAGCCCCAGCATTTT; CDR3aa: CAWSGRQGAVRNQPQHF